Listed below are T cell receptor beta chains from one sample, sequenced in a study of blood T cells in healthy people across ages. TCRdb called the 5' RACE reads again in MiXCR, with one record for every CDR3 protein. The sample lists about 1,600,000 distinct CDR3 sequences, roughly 40% occurring once. Sample: blood. The receptor source for this set is a young woman in good health. The CDR3 runs from the conserved cysteine through the conserved F or W. The D gene is left open where the match is weak. Size is omitted from some rows. Given values are once, few, many or a class for expanded clones.

size: few; V: TRBV20-1; D: .; J: TRBJ2-3; length: 12; DNA: TGCAGTGCCCCGCGCCCCCTAGATACGCAGTATTTT; CDR3: CSAPRPLDTQYF
size: few; V: TRBV7-3; D: TRBD2; J: TRBJ2-1; length: 18; DNA: TGTGCCAGCAGCTCATCGACTAGCGGGTACACGGCCTACAATGAGCAGTTCTTC; CDR3: CASSSSTSGYTAYNEQFF
size: .; V: TRBV5-6; D: .; J: TRBJ2-7; length: 14; DNA: TGTGCCAGCAGCTTGAAAGGACCCTCCTACGAGCAGTACTTC; CDR3: CASSLKGPSYEQYF
size: .; V: TRBV6-6; D: .; J: TRBJ2-7; length: 15; DNA: TGTGCCAGCAGCCTACCAGGGGAGGTAGGTGACGAGCAGTACTTC; CDR3: CASSLPGEVGDEQYF
size: few; V: TRBV12-3/TRBV12-4; D: TRBD1; J: TRBJ2-3; length: 16; DNA: TGTGCCAGCAGTCCTCAACAACAGGGGACGAGGGATACGCAGTATTTT; CDR3: CASSPQQQGTRDTQYF
size: .; V: TRBV2; D: TRBD1; J: TRBJ1-5; length: 16; DNA: TGTGCCAGCAGAGCTACGACAGGGTTCGGCAATCAGCCCCAGCATTTT; CDR3: CASRATTGFGNQPQHF
size: few; V: TRBV5-1; D: .; J: TRBJ2-5; length: 15; DNA: TGCGCCAGCACAGTCGGGGACGCGCAACAAGAGACCCAGTACTTC; CDR3: CASTVGDAQQETQYF
size: .; V: TRBV3-1; D: .; J: TRBJ2-7; length: 19; DNA: TGTGCCAGCAGCCAAGAGGCGCCCCTCCGGGGACCGGGGAACTACGAGCAGTACTTC; CDR3: CASSQEAPLRGPGNYEQYF
size: .; V: TRBV3-1; D: TRBD2; J: TRBJ2-3; length: 16; DNA: TGTGCCAGCAGCCCCCTAGCGGGGGGGCCGATAGATACGCAGTATTTT; CDR3: CASSPLAGGPIDTQYF
size: .; V: TRBV6-1; D: .; J: TRBJ2-1; length: 16; DNA: TGTGCCAGCAGGCAGCCCAGGGGGGGGCGGTACAATGAGCAGTTCTTC; CDR3: CASRQPRGGRYNEQFF
size: .; V: TRBV20-1; D: .; J: TRBJ1-2; length: 14; DNA: TGCAGTGCTAGTCTCTCCGGGGGTCAAGGTGGCTACACCTTC; CDR3: CSASLSGGQGGYTF
size: many; V: TRBV5-1; D: .; J: TRBJ2-7; length: 13; DNA: TGCGCCAGCAGCACCATTGGTGTCCACGAGCAGTACTTC; CDR3: CASSTIGVHEQYF
size: once; V: TRBV28; D: .; J: TRBJ1-2; length: 14; DNA: TGTGCCAGCAGTTCGACAGGAGCCCCCTATGGCTACACCTTC; CDR3: CASSSTGAPYGYTF
size: .; V: TRBV7-7; D: .; J: TRBJ2-7; length: 13; DNA: TGTGCCAGCAGCCTTACAGGGATCGACGAGCAGTACTTC; CDR3: CASSLTGIDEQYF
size: .; V: TRBV2; D: TRBD1; J: TRBJ1-5; length: 16; DNA: TGTGCCAGCAGACTCACAGGGGTCTATAGCAATCAGCCCCAGCATTTT; CDR3: CASRLTGVYSNQPQHF
size: .; V: TRBV29-1; D: .; J: TRBJ2-3; length: 17; DNA: TGCAGCGTTGAAGAGGGAAAGACAACGGGGATTGCAGATACGCAGTATTTT; CDR3: CSVEEGKTTGIADTQYF
size: .; V: TRBV20-1; D: .; J: TRBJ2-3; length: 16; DNA: TGCAGTGCCAGAGATAGTGGGGGGCGCTTGGCAGATACGCAGTATTTT; CDR3: CSARDSGGRLADTQYF
size: .; V: TRBV27; D: .; J: TRBJ2-7; length: 12; DNA: TGTGCCAGCAGACCCCTAGCAGGCGAGCAGTACTTC; CDR3: CASRPLAGEQYF
size: few; V: TRBV10-3; D: .; J: TRBJ1-1; length: 10; DNA: TGTGCCATTGGGTCTCACAAGGATTTCTTT; CDR3: CAIGSHKDFF
size: .; V: TRBV7-2; D: TRBD2; J: TRBJ2-5; length: 16; DNA: TGTGCCAGCAGCCTTGGACTAGCGGGAGCCACCCGAGGGCAGTACTTC; CDR3: CASSLGLAGATRGQYF
size: .; V: TRBV6-2/TRBV6-3; D: TRBD1; J: TRBJ1-1; length: 16; DNA: TGTGCCAGCAGAGAACCGGGACAGGGTAGGAACACTGAAGCTTTCTTT; CDR3: CASREPGQGRNTEAFF
size: .; V: TRBV4-1; D: TRBD2; J: TRBJ2-3; length: 19; DNA: TGCGCCAGCAGCCAAGATCCACTAGCGGGGGTGCTCGGCACAGATACGCAGTATTTT; CDR3: CASSQDPLAGVLGTDTQYF
size: .; V: TRBV12-3/TRBV12-4; D: .; J: TRBJ1-5; length: 13; DNA: TGTGCCAGCAGTTATAAGGGTAGCTGGCCCCAGCATTTT; CDR3: CASSYKGSWPQHF
size: few; V: TRBV12-3/TRBV12-4; D: .; J: TRBJ1-5; length: 15; DNA: TGTGCCAGCAGCCTCAGCTGGACCATGGGACAGCCCCAGCATTTT; CDR3: CASSLSWTMGQPQHF
size: .; V: TRBV29-1; D: .; J: TRBJ2-2; length: 12; DNA: TGCAGCGGTGAGGGGAACACCGGGGAGCTGTTTTTT; CDR3: CSGEGNTGELFF
size: .; V: TRBV20-1; D: .; J: TRBJ2-7; length: 13; DNA: TGCAGTACCGGGGGAGTTCTCTCCTACGAGCAGTACTTC; CDR3: CSTGGVLSYEQYF
size: few; V: TRBV4-1; D: TRBD2; J: TRBJ2-3; length: 14; DNA: TGCGCCAGCAGCCAAGGGGGAGGGGTAGATACGCAGTATTTT; CDR3: CASSQGGGVDTQYF
size: few; V: TRBV27; D: .; J: TRBJ2-4; length: 14; DNA: TGTGCCAGCAGTCCCCGGTGGGGGCCGGACATTCAGTACTTC; CDR3: CASSPRWGPDIQYF
size: .; V: TRBV27; D: .; J: TRBJ2-7; length: 16; DNA: TGTGCCAGCAGTTCCCCGGCAGGGGCCAGCCTCTACGAGCAGTACTTC; CDR3: CASSSPAGASLYEQYF
size: .; V: TRBV24-1; D: .; J: TRBJ1-1; length: 14; DNA: TGTGCCACCAGTGATTATAGCAGCCCCGCAGGAGCTTTCTTT; CDR3: CATSDYSSPAGAFF
size: .; V: TRBV7-2; D: .; J: TRBJ1-1; length: 16; DNA: TGTGCCAGCAGCTGGATTTCCGGGACGGAGAACACTGAAGCTTTCTTT; CDR3: CASSWISGTENTEAFF
size: few; V: TRBV2; D: .; J: TRBJ2-5; length: 15; DNA: TGTGCCAGCAGTGAATTGGGACAACCTAAAGAGACCCAGTACTTC; CDR3: CASSELGQPKETQYF
size: .; V: TRBV27; D: .; J: TRBJ1-5; length: 15; DNA: TGTGCCAGCAGGTTAACAGGGTGGGGCAATCAGCCCCAGCATTTT; CDR3: CASRLTGWGNQPQHF
size: .; V: TRBV6-2/TRBV6-3; D: .; J: TRBJ1-5; length: 13; DNA: TGTGCCAGCAGTTACCACTTTGCTCAGCCCCAGCATTTT; CDR3: CASSYHFAQPQHF
size: few; V: TRBV7-2; D: .; J: TRBJ1-1; length: 15; DNA: TGTGCCAGCAGCTGGGGGGCAGGATTGAACACTGAAGCTTTCTTT; CDR3: CASSWGAGLNTEAFF
size: many; V: TRBV3-1; D: .; J: TRBJ2-1; length: 13; DNA: TGTGCCAGCAGCCCCCTGTCGTACAATGAGCAGTTCTTC; CDR3: CASSPLSYNEQFF
size: .; V: TRBV29-1; D: .; J: TRBJ2-7; length: 14; DNA: TGCAGCGTTGTTGTGTTCCTGGTCCCGGACGAGCAGTACTTC; CDR3: CSVVVFLVPDEQYF
size: .; V: TRBV12-3/TRBV12-4; D: TRBD1; J: TRBJ1-2; length: 12; DNA: TGTGCCAGCACCCGACAGGGAAGAGGCTACACCTTC; CDR3: CASTRQGRGYTF
size: .; V: TRBV20-1; D: .; J: TRBJ2-3; length: 14; DNA: TGCAGTGCGGGGGCCCCGAAGGATTCAGATACGCAGTATTTT; CDR3: CSAGAPKDSDTQYF
size: .; V: TRBV7-6; D: TRBD2; J: TRBJ2-3; length: 16; DNA: TGTGCCAGCAGCTACACGAGCGGGGGGGTCACAGATACGCAGTATTTT; CDR3: CASSYTSGGVTDTQYF
size: .; V: TRBV6-2/TRBV6-3; D: .; J: TRBJ2-7; length: 15; DNA: TGTGCCAGCAGTTACCAGGGTAAAGGCCCCTACGAGCAGTACTTC; CDR3: CASSYQGKGPYEQYF
size: .; V: TRBV12-3/TRBV12-4; D: TRBD1; J: TRBJ2-1; length: 15; DNA: TGTGCCAGCAGTCCCCGGGACAGGGGGCACAATGAGCAGTTCTTC; CDR3: CASSPRDRGHNEQFF
size: .; V: TRBV12-3/TRBV12-4; D: .; J: TRBJ2-1; length: 17; DNA: TGTGCCAGCAGTTCGAAACAGGGTGGTGGTTTCGGCAATGAGCAGTTCTTC; CDR3: CASSSKQGGGFGNEQFF
size: .; V: TRBV28; D: .; J: TRBJ1-2; length: 15; DNA: TGTGCCAGCAGCTTCTTTCCGGCACAGACTTATGGCTACACCTTC; CDR3: CASSFFPAQTYGYTF
size: .; V: TRBV10-3; D: .; J: TRBJ2-7; length: 11; DNA: TGTGCCATCGGAGGGGGGCACGAGCAGTACTTC; CDR3: CAIGGGHEQYF
size: many; V: TRBV7-2; D: .; J: TRBJ2-1; length: 15; DNA: TGTGCCAGCAGCTTAGGAGCCTCTTCCTACAATGAGCAGTTCTTC; CDR3: CASSLGASSYNEQFF
size: .; V: TRBV28; D: .; J: TRBJ2-4; length: 17; DNA: TGTGCCAGCAGTTCTCCCGGGTTTGGGGTTCTTAAAAACATTCAGTACTTC; CDR3: CASSSPGFGVLKNIQYF
size: .; V: TRBV12-3/TRBV12-4; D: .; J: TRBJ2-3; length: 16; DNA: TGTGCCAGCAGTTCCACCGCTAGGGTCAGCGCAGATACGCAGTATTTT; CDR3: CASSSTARVSADTQYF
size: .; V: TRBV20-1; D: .; J: TRBJ1-5; length: 13; DNA: TGCAGTGCGCTACCGGGAGACCTACAGCCCCAGCATTTT; CDR3: CSALPGDLQPQHF
size: .; V: TRBV7-2; D: TRBD1; J: TRBJ1-2; length: 16; DNA: TGTGCCAGCAGCTTCAGCGCGGGACAGGGTAGGAATGGCTACACCTTC; CDR3: CASSFSAGQGRNGYTF
size: few; V: TRBV12-3/TRBV12-4; D: .; J: TRBJ1-2; length: 13; DNA: TGTGCCACCTGGACAGCGATTAACTATGGCTACACCTTC; CDR3: CATWTAINYGYTF
size: .; V: TRBV16; D: TRBD1; J: TRBJ1-2; length: 15; DNA: TGTGCCAGCAGCCAATTTCCCGAGGACAGGGATGGCTACACCTTC; CDR3: CASSQFPEDRDGYTF
size: few; V: TRBV2; D: .; J: TRBJ1-1; length: 13; DNA: TGTGCCAGCAGTGTTACAGGGAGCGCTGAAGCTTTCTTT; CDR3: CASSVTGSAEAFF
size: .; V: TRBV5-1; D: TRBD1; J: TRBJ2-7; length: 14; DNA: TGCGCCAGCAGCTTGGTCCAGGGGGCCCACGAGCAGTACTTC; CDR3: CASSLVQGAHEQYF
size: few; V: TRBV15; D: .; J: TRBJ1-2; length: 15; DNA: TGTGCCACCAGCAGAGATTACCTCTCTAACTATGGCTACACCTTC; CDR3: CATSRDYLSNYGYTF